The 30 T cell receptor beta chains below all came from one sample that was sequenced in a study of T cell repertoires in cytomegalovirus infection. From the reads, TCRdb called clonotypes with MiXCR, one entry per CDR3 protein. In the table there are 150,000 to 180,000 distinct CDR3 sequences, around a quarter of which are singletons. Sequenced: PBMCs. Receptors originate from a human donor in good health (CMV status not recorded). Some clones in this sample may be carry-over from other donors' samples.

This clonotype was seen many times. The chain is built from TRBV7-9 and TRBJ2-6; D gene uncertain. Trimming pared 0 bases from V and 3 bases from J, leaving 12 bases between. The CDR3 is made up of 17 amino acids. CDR1 is SEHNR and CDR2 is FQNEAQ in the germline V gene (reference sequence). Here the CDR3 reads CASSLAGFGIGANVLTF. The CDR3 bases are TGTGCCAGCAGCTTAGCTGGGTTCGGAATTGGGGCCAACGTCCTGACTTTC.

The V gene is TRBV14, the J gene TRBJ1-2, with D maybe TRBD1 (5 bases). V lost 5 bases, J lost 1 base, and 11 bases lay in between. Germline V gives CDR1 SGHDN, CDR2 FVKESK. The CDR3 totals 14 residues. CDR3: CASSEIDSNYGYTF. The CDR3 coding sequence is TGTGCCAGCAGCGAAATCGACAGTAACTATGGCTACACCTTC. The full variable domain, completed using reference TRBV14 and TRBJ1-2, is EAGVTQFPSHSVIEKGQTVTLRCDPISGHDNLYWYRRVMGKEIKFLLHFVKESKQDESGMPNNRFLAERTGGTYSTLKVQPAELEDSGVYFCASSEIDSNYGYTFGSGTRLTVV.

This clonotype came up a few times. The chain uses TRBV2 and TRBJ1-1; maybe TRBD1 (6 bases). This CDR3 contains 13 residues. The germline V and J ends were trimmed by 6 bases and 7 bases, with 15 bases remaining between them. Germline V gene sequence: CDR1 SNHLY, CDR2 FYNNEI. The CDR3, as DNA: TGTGCCAGCAGGGACCGGACAGCCTTTGAAGCTTTCTTT. Its translation: CASRDRTAFEAFF.

This clonotype has a handful of counts. The chain couples TRBV12-3 or TRBV12-4 to TRBJ1-4; D perhaps matches TRBD1 (6 bases). The CDR3 is 15 amino acids. The V end lost 3 bases, the J end lost 7 bases, and 15 bases lay between the germline ends. Here the CDR3 reads CASSFGGAPGEKLFF. In DNA, the CDR3 is TGTGCCAGCAGTTTCGGGGGGGCGCCGGGTGAAAAACTGTTTTTT.

This chain joins TRBV7-9 and TRBJ2-7; 8 positions agree with TRBD1. The length of the CDR3 is 18 residues. The ends lost 5 bases at V and 2 bases at J; junction bases unmatched: 17. CDR1 is SEHNR, CDR2 FQNEAQ, per germline (reference sequence). DNA for the CDR3: TGTGCCAGCAGCGCGACCCGCCAAAGACAGGGGAGGACCTACGAGCAGTACTTC. It is translated as CASSATRQRQGRTYEQYF.

This clonotype was recorded a few times. This chain uses TRBV10-3 with TRBJ2-7; 7 bases align to TRBD2. V lost 5 bases, J lost 5 bases, and 3 bases stayed unmatched. The CDR3 extends over 12 amino acids. The germline V gene encodes CDR1 ENHRY and CDR2 SYGVKD. CDR3 protein: CAISFGGDEQYF. Written as DNA, the CDR3 is TGTGCCATCAGTTTTGGGGGGGACGAGCAGTACTTC.

The rearrangement joins TRBV6-6 to TRBJ2-3; D ambiguous. This CDR3 is built from 13 residues. Germline loops: CDR1 MNHNY, CDR2 SVGAGI (reference sequence). V gave up 5 bases and J gave up 3 bases, with 9 bases separating them. The CDR3 DNA follows: TGTGCCAGCAGTCCTCTCCTAACAGATACGCAGTATTTT. Its translation: CASSPLLTDTQYF.

This clonotype occurred many times. This chain connects TRBV7-2 to TRBJ1-5; D not certain. Trimming took 1 base from V and 5 from J, leaving 12 bases between them. CDR1 is SGHTA, CDR2 FQGNSA, per germline. This CDR3 comprises 15 residues. The CDR3 reads CASSLGPQRDQPQHF. As DNA, the CDR3 is TGTGCCAGCAGCTTAGGCCCACAAAGGGATCAGCCCCAGCATTTT.

The CDR3 DNA follows: TGCGCCAGCAGCCAAGAGAGGGCGGCAGGGGAGGTAGCGGGGGAGCCGAGGGATGAGCAGTTCTTC. This translates into CASSQERAAGEVAGEPRDEQFF. This chain joins TRBV4-3 and TRBJ2-1; TRBD2 agrees at 9 bases. V gave up 0 bases and J gave up 8 bases; unmatched junction bases: 26. The CDR3 runs 22 residues. Germline values: CDR1 LGHNA, CDR2 YSLEER.

This clonotype has a count of ten or more. The chain joins TRBV7-9 to TRBJ1-2, with a weak D call TRBD1 (5 bases). V lost 1 base, J lost 1 base, and 7 bases lay in between. CDR3 length equals 14 residues. Germline V gives CDR1 SEHNR, CDR2 FQNEAQ (reference sequence). CDR3 loop: CASSLETDNYGYTF. CDR3 in DNA: TGTGCCAGCAGCTTAGAGACAGATAACTATGGCTACACCTTC.

This clonotype was observed at least ten times. The chain is built from TRBV6-6 and TRBJ1-4; D call uncertain. The CDR3 runs to 17 residues. Trimming removed 2 bases at V and 2 bases at J, with 15 bases between. Looked up from germline, CDR1 is MNHNY and CDR2 is SVGAGI (reference sequence). The CDR3 sequence: CASSYPRTGKTNEKLFF. The CDR3 nucleotides read TGTGCCAGCAGTTACCCCCGGACGGGGAAGACTAATGAAAAACTGTTTTTT.

The chain recombines TRBV20-1 with TRBJ2-1, with D perhaps assigned TRBD1 or TRBD2 (5 bases each). Germline V gene data show CDR1 as DFQATT and CDR2 as SNEGSKA (reference sequence). With 7 bases removed from V and 6 bases from J, the gap between germline ends came to 16 bases. CDR3 length: 13 residues. The DNA for the CDR3 is TGCAGTGTGCCGGGACCAAGAGGCAATGAGCAGTTCTTC. Amino acid sequence: CSVPGPRGNEQFF.

The chain couples TRBV28 to TRBJ2-7; D tentatively reads TRBD1 or TRBD2 (6 bases each). V was trimmed by 6 bases and J by 0 bases, leaving 15 bases between them. The CDR3 runs to 15 residues. Germline V CDR1 and CDR2: MDHEN, SYDVKM. The CDR3 sequence: CASSPGGSSSYEQYF. In DNA, the CDR3 is TGTGCCAGCAGCCCCGGGGGCTCGAGCTCCTACGAGCAGTACTTC.

Comment on this clonotype: With a much larger clone just one base away, this may be a read error. The rearrangement uses TRBV7-2 and TRBJ2-2, with D hard to call. Trimming left V 2 bases short and J 1 base short, with 14 bases between. The CDR3 is 17 residues long. Germline CDR1 and CDR2: SGHTA and FQGNSA. The CDR3 sequence: CASSLTWGRLNTGELFF. DNA of the CDR3: TGTGCCAGCAGCTTAACTTGGGGTAGACTGAACACCGGGGAGCTGTTTTTT.

The chain uses TRBV5-1 and TRBJ2-2, with TRBD2 matching 7 bases. J lost 4 bases, V lost 0 bases, and 6 bases had no gene match. CDR1 and CDR2 from the germline V gene are SGHRS and YFSETQ. The CDR3 is 16 amino acids. CDR3 sequence: CASSLGSAGTTGELFF. The DNA of the CDR3 is TGCGCCAGCAGCTTGGGTTCAGCGGGAACCACCGGGGAGCTGTTTTTT.

This clonotype was seen a single time. J is TRBJ2-1 and V is TRBV9; D unresolved. CDR1 is SGDLS and CDR2 is YYNGEE in the germline V gene. The CDR3 consists of 16 residues. V shed 0 bases and J shed 2 bases, with 12 bases lying between them. CDR3 sequence: CASSVDPPITYNEQFF. The CDR3 coding sequence is TGTGCCAGCAGCGTAGATCCCCCGATCACCTACAATGAGCAGTTCTTC.

The chain couples TRBV12-3 or TRBV12-4 to TRBJ2-5; the D is unclear. V lost 3 bases, J lost 10 bases, and 9 bases lay in between. CDR3 size: 11 residues. The CDR3 region is CASSLSVDQYF. In DNA, the CDR3 is TGTGCCAGCAGTTTGAGTGTCGACCAGTACTTC.

The J gene is TRBJ2-7, the V gene TRBV12-5; D may be TRBD1 or TRBD2 (5 bases each). Looked up from germline, CDR1 is LGHNT and CDR2 is FRNRAP. The CDR3 sequence is 17 residues long. The ends were cut back, 1 base at V and 2 bases at J, with 18 bases in the middle. The CDR3 coding sequence is TGTGCTAGTGGTTTGGACCAGGGACGGAGACGTACCTACGAGCAGTACTTC. The encoded protein is CASGLDQGRRRTYEQYF.

This clonotype appeared a few times. The chain carries TRBV20-1 and TRBJ2-7, with TRBD2 matching 14 bases. The CDR3 extends over 14 amino acids. With 4 bases clipped from V and 4 bases from J, the junction kept 3 bases outside the gene matches. CDR1 is DFQATT and CDR2 is SNEGSKA in the germline V gene (reference sequence). In DNA, the CDR3 is TGCAGTGCTACGGGACTAGCGGGGGCTTACGAGCAGTACTTC. Amino acid sequence: CSATGLAGAYEQYF.

This clonotype came up many times. The chain joins TRBV5-5 to TRBJ2-1, with 12 bases matching TRBD2. The junction had 7 bases not matched to a gene; V was cut back by 4 bases and J by 8 bases. There are 15 residues in the CDR3. Germline V lookup: CDR1 SGHKS, CDR2 YYEKEE (reference sequence). CDR3 DNA: TGTGCCAGCAGCCCCCGACTAGCGGGAGAGGATGAGCAGTTCTTC. Translated: CASSPRLAGEDEQFF.

Sample share makes this clonotype medium-sized. The chain carries TRBV7-2 and TRBJ2-4, with D perhaps matching TRBD1 (6 bases). Per the germline V gene, CDR1 is SGHTA and CDR2 is FQGNSA. Trimming pared 5 bases from V and 6 bases from J, leaving 11 bases between. The CDR3 has 13 residues. The CDR3 loop is CASSPGQINIQYF. CDR3 sequence (DNA): TGTGCCAGCAGCCCTGGACAGATAAACATTCAGTACTTC. Filled out from reference TRBV7-2 and TRBJ2-4, the complete variable domain reads GAGVSQSPSNKVTEKGKDVELRCDPISGHTALYWYRQSLGQGLEFLIYFQGNSAPDKSGLPSDRFSAERTGGSVSTLTIQRTQQEDSAVYLCASSPGQINIQYFGAGTRLSVL.

In this sample, this clonotype turned up many times. This rearrangement joins TRBV7-6 to TRBJ1-1; D not certain. This CDR3 comprises 14 residues. Trimming pared 1 base from V and 3 bases from J, leaving 9 bases between. Germline loops: CDR1 SGHVS, CDR2 FNYEAQ. In DNA form, the CDR3 reads TGTGCCAGCAGCTTAGTGACGGGTCACACTGAAGCTTTCTTT. Translating gives CASSLVTGHTEAFF. Combining the CDR3 with reference TRBV7-6 and TRBJ1-1 gives the whole variable domain GAGVSQSPRYKVTKRGQDVALRCDPISGHVSLYWYRQALGQGPEFLTYFNYEAQQDKSGLPNDRFSAERPEGSISTLTIQRTEQRDSAMYRCASSLVTGHTEAFFGQGTRLTVV.

Note on this clonotype: One junction end does not reproduce the germline sequence, and a read error may be involved. CDR3 in DNA: TGTGCTAGCAGCTTACCGGGAGTTCCCAGAGATACGCAGTATTTT. Its translation is CASSLPGVPRDTQYF. The chain is built from TRBV7-6 and TRBJ2-3, with TRBD2 as a possible D gene (6 bases). Per germline, CDR1 SGHVS and CDR2 FNYEAQ. The CDR3 runs to 15 residues.

This rearrangement joins TRBV5-1 to TRBJ1-1, with D uncertain. CDR1 SGHRS and CDR2 YFSETQ come from the germline V gene. Trimming pared 1 base from V and 7 bases from J, leaving 14 bases between. The CDR3 sequence is 14 residues long. CDR3 DNA: TGCGCCAGCAGCTTGTCCCTTAGGTTGGATGAAGCTTTCTTT. Translated: CASSLSLRLDEAFF.

This clonotype was counted many times. The chain is built from TRBV7-2 and TRBJ1-5; D remains unclear. The ends were cut back, 5 bases at V and 9 bases at J, with 14 bases in the middle. Germline CDR1 is SGHTA and CDR2 is FQGNSA. The CDR3 is 13 amino acids. The CDR3 sequence: CASSLEVVGPQHF. The CDR3 DNA is TGTGCCAGCAGCCTAGAGGTGGTCGGGCCCCAGCATTTT.

This clonotype was detected a few times. The chain joins TRBV7-2 to TRBJ2-3; 12 bases align to TRBD2. V shed 0 bases, J shed 0 bases, and the junction held 4 bases outside the gene matches. CDR1 is SGHTA and CDR2 is FQGNSA in the germline V gene. The CDR3 sequence is 18 residues long. In DNA form, the CDR3 reads TGTGCCAGCAGCTTAGCGTCTGGGACTAGCGGGAGCACAGATACGCAGTATTTT. Translation: CASSLASGTSGSTDTQYF.

This clonotype has at least ten counts. One junction end disagrees with the germline gene, perhaps due to a read error. This chain uses TRBV7-7 with TRBJ2-7, with no clear D. CDR1 is SSHAT, CDR2 FNYEAQ, per germline (reference sequence). The CDR3 has 13 residues. In DNA form, the CDR3 reads TGTGCTAGCAGCTTAGTGACGGAGAGTGAGCAGTACTTC. Translation gives CASSLVTESEQYF. Complete variable domain (other parts from reference TRBV7-7 and TRBJ2-7): GAGVSQSPRYKVTKRGQDVTLRCDPISSHATLYWYQQALGQGPEFLTYFNYEAQPDKSGLPSDRFSAERPEGSISTLTIQRTEQRDSAMYRCASSLVTESEQYFGPGTRLTVT.

Ten or more counts support this clonotype. The chain employs TRBV7-2 and TRBJ2-7, with D possibly matching TRBD1 (6 bases). Germline CDR1 reads SGHTA; CDR2 reads FQGNSA. This CDR3 region has 18 residues. Trimming pared 2 bases from V and 6 bases from J, leaving 26 bases between. CDR3 region: CASSLRVRYQGRKSEQYF. The CDR3 bases are TGTGCCAGCAGCTTAAGAGTGCGTTATCAGGGGCGTAAGAGCGAGCAGTACTTC.

The V gene is TRBV5-1, the J gene TRBJ2-7, with 7 bases aligning to TRBD1. The CDR3 consists of 14 residues. The J segment lost 7 bases and the V segment lost 4 bases, leaving 11 bases of the junction unmatched. The germline CDR1 and CDR2 sequences are SGHRS and YFSETQ. DNA for the CDR3: TGCGCCAGCAGCCCACCGGGACAGACAAGGGAGCAGTACTTC. This translates into CASSPPGQTREQYF.

This clonotype was counted only a few times. The CDR3 protein is CASSYGGAGNTGELFF. Written as DNA, the CDR3 is TGTGCCAGCAGTTACGGTGGAGCGGGGAACACCGGGGAGCTGTTTTTT. This chain connects TRBV6-6 to TRBJ2-2, with D perhaps TRBD2 (6 bases). Germline CDR1 and CDR2: MNHNY and SVGAGI (reference sequence). The CDR3 contains 16 residues. The V and J ends lost 2 bases and 1 base respectively, with 11 bases between them.